This is a list of T cell receptor beta chains from one sample in a study of vaccination and CD4 T cells after COVID-19. TCRdb analysed the PCR reads with MiXCR anew, one entry per CDR3 protein. The data contain about 23,000 distinct CDR3 sequences, roughly 44% of them singletons. For these TCRs, the target antigens are not known. Sequenced material: CD4+ T cells from blood, cultured in vitro, taken before SARS-CoV-2 vaccination. Receptors were obtained from a human donor who received a COVID-19 vaccine. Both conserved end residues are part of each CDR3. Each record gives: clone size, V gene, CDR3 protein. The size field is filled for only some rows; it gives once, few, many or a size class.

abundance: NA
v_gene: TRBV5-1
CDR3aa: CASSSQGGTEAFF

abundance: NA
v_gene: TRBV2
CDR3aa: CASREIGLNNEQFF

abundance: NA
v_gene: TRBV19
CDR3aa: CASRPGQGNEQFF

abundance: few
v_gene: TRBV18
CDR3aa: CASSPRQGTPNTEAFF

abundance: few
v_gene: TRBV6-1
CDR3aa: CAINSGNSPLHF

abundance: NA
v_gene: TRBV24-1
CDR3aa: CATSDPGADGYTF

abundance: NA
v_gene: TRBV20-1
CDR3aa: CSASTVDTQYF

abundance: NA
v_gene: TRBV30
CDR3aa: CAWRTGGTGELFF

abundance: once
v_gene: TRBV5-4
CDR3aa: CASSRDRDYTF

abundance: NA
v_gene: TRBV2
CDR3aa: CASSDHRVTTGNTIYF

abundance: NA
v_gene: TRBV7-9
CDR3aa: CASSRRGTSANDNQPQHF

abundance: NA
v_gene: TRBV7-9
CDR3aa: CASSLAGGKTEAFF

abundance: once
v_gene: TRBV7-9
CDR3aa: CASSFAGVPGLAKNIQYF

abundance: NA
v_gene: TRBV3-1
CDR3aa: CASSYDRGGYTF

abundance: few
v_gene: TRBV10-3
CDR3aa: CAANSGQRTDTQYF

abundance: NA
v_gene: TRBV5-1
CDR3aa: CASSLGTGRFTEAFF

abundance: few
v_gene: TRBV12-3/TRBV12-4
CDR3aa: CASSRGTGGEGYGYTF

abundance: few
v_gene: TRBV19
CDR3aa: CASSTASYGYTF

abundance: NA
v_gene: TRBV20-1
CDR3aa: CSAQGVRRGPYNSPLHF

abundance: few
v_gene: TRBV7-8
CDR3aa: CASSSQGNGYEQYF

abundance: NA
v_gene: TRBV2
CDR3aa: CASSERQGGMNTEAFF

abundance: few
v_gene: TRBV11-2
CDR3aa: CASSPSGRTGTYEQYF

abundance: NA
v_gene: TRBV6-1
CDR3aa: CASSEVGGNSPLHF

abundance: NA
v_gene: TRBV27
CDR3aa: CASGRFNEQFF

abundance: NA
v_gene: TRBV10-2
CDR3aa: CASSEVTGDGTEAFF

abundance: few
v_gene: TRBV6-5
CDR3aa: CASSYSSQGSEQYF

abundance: NA
v_gene: TRBV6-5
CDR3aa: CASSYKRTAFYYGYTF

abundance: NA
v_gene: TRBV7-3
CDR3aa: CASSSDRHTGELFF

abundance: NA
v_gene: TRBV10-1
CDR3aa: CASSFSGGTTEQYF

abundance: NA
v_gene: TRBV5-1
CDR3aa: CASSLGRKYYEQYF

abundance: NA
v_gene: TRBV2
CDR3aa: CASSEWGLRLSEQFF

abundance: few
v_gene: TRBV20-1
CDR3aa: CSASRVEDIGDTQYF

abundance: NA
v_gene: TRBV10-3
CDR3aa: CAISDRVTYGYTF

abundance: few
v_gene: TRBV24-1
CDR3aa: CATSEQDQPQHF

abundance: few
v_gene: TRBV20-1
CDR3aa: CSASGGNQETQYF

abundance: NA
v_gene: TRBV20-1
CDR3aa: CSASAQTSSTDTQYF

abundance: NA
v_gene: TRBV12-3/TRBV12-4
CDR3aa: CASSLGLAGGYNEQFF

abundance: few
v_gene: TRBV2
CDR3aa: CASIVSGTGGQQYF